The 29 T cell receptor beta chains listed next were all sequenced from one sample in a study of cytomegalovirus exposure and HLA in healthy donors. This PCR relied on a set of 60 Vbeta primers and 13 Jbeta primers. The protocol was immunoSEQ multiplex PCR, while the TCRdb copy is restricted to in-frame clones and leaves out a portion. The repertoire holds just under 95,000 clones, with over 75% as singletons. Sequenced material: PBMCs. The receptors stem from a girl aged 2 to 9 in good health and CMV-seropositive.

The chain has TRBV27 and TRBJ2-7; 8 bases map to TRBD2. V dropped 5 bases and J dropped 6; count of bases not matched to a gene: 12. The CDR3 contains 15 residues. Germline V gene lookup returns CDR1 MNHEY and CDR2 SMNVEV (reference sequence). In nucleotides, the CDR3 is TGTGCCAGCAGTAGAGGGGGGTCCCGGGGGGGCGAGCAGTACTTC. This codes for CASSRGGSRGGEQYF.

This sequence joins TRBV9 and TRBJ2-5; TRBD2 might be the D (6 bases). The length of the CDR3 is 14 residues. Trimming took off 0 bases at V and 4 bases at J, with 10 bases between the two ends. Germline V gene data show CDR1 as SGDLS and CDR2 as YYNGEE. This chain's CDR3 is CASSVARGRETQYF. CDR3 nucleotide sequence: TGTGCCAGCAGCGTAGCGCGGGGCCGAGAGACCCAGTACTTC.

The V call is TRBV10-3, the J call TRBJ1-3; TRBD1 agrees at 10 bases. The V and J ends lost 7 bases and 0 bases, in that order; junction bases with no gene match: 3. The CDR3 contains 15 residues. Germline V gene data show CDR1 as ENHRY and CDR2 as SYGVKD. The DNA for the CDR3 is TGTGCCATCACCCGGACAGGGGGCTCTGGAAACACCATATATTTT. Its protein product is CAITRTGGSGNTIYF.

This clone came up once. The V gene is TRBV5-1, the J gene TRBJ1-4, with TRBD1 as a possible D gene (6 bases). V dropped 4 bases and J dropped 8 bases, with 15 bases sitting between them. Germline V gene data show CDR1 as SGHRS and CDR2 as YFSETQ. The CDR3 has 14 residues. CDR3 nucleotides: TGCGCCAGCAGCCAACAGGGAGTAGGGGAAAAACTGTTTTTT. Translation gives CASSQQGVGEKLFF.

The sample holds one count of this clone. Other DNA sequences in this sample translate to the same CDR3. The genes are TRBV29-1 and TRBJ2-7, with D unresolved. CDR1 SQVTM and CDR2 ANQGSEA come from the germline V gene. This CDR3 spans 11 amino acids. Trimming removed 4 bases at V and 4 bases at J, with 8 bases between. DNA for the CDR3: TGCAGCGTTGGAGGCGCGTACGAGCAGTACTTC. As protein: CSVGGAYEQYF.

The chain employs TRBV28 and TRBJ2-3, with D perhaps TRBD2 (5 bases). Germline V lookup: CDR1 MDHEN, CDR2 SYDVKM. The CDR3 has 13 amino acids. The germline V and J ends were trimmed by 7 bases and 2 bases, with 10 bases remaining between them. CDR3 in amino acids: CASIPGNTDTQYF. CDR3 bases: TGTGCCAGCATCCCGGGGAACACAGATACGCAGTATTTT. The full variable domain, in which reference TRBV28 and TRBJ2-3 provide the parts outside the CDR3, is DVKVTQSSRYLVKRTGEKVFLECVQDMDHENMFWYRQDPGLGLRLIYFSYDVKMKEKGDIPEGYSVSREKKERFSLILESASTNQTSMYLCASIPGNTDTQYFGPGTRLTVL.

The chain recombines TRBV5-1 with TRBJ1-4; 7 bases align to TRBD1. The CDR3 is 15 residues long. From germline, CDR1 is SGHRS and CDR2 YFSETQ. J gave up 0 bases and V 3 bases, and 2 bases lay outside the gene matches. CDR3 bases: TGCGCCAGCAGCTCTCAGGGGGCAACTAATGAAAAACTGTTTTTT. It translates to CASSSQGATNEKLFF.

V and J are TRBV28 and TRBJ2-6; 7 bases agree with TRBD2. V trimming: 10 bases; J trimming: 2 bases; junction bases outside the gene matches: 14. In germline, CDR1 is MDHEN, CDR2 SYDVKM. The CDR3 is 17 amino acids. The CDR3 protein is CATLGGVVFAGANVLTF. The CDR3 coding sequence is TGTGCCACCCTGGGGGGGGTAGTCTTCGCTGGGGCCAACGTCCTGACTTTC.

The chain couples TRBV10-2 to TRBJ1-1, with D maybe TRBD1 (5 bases). The ends were cut back, 6 bases at V and 11 bases at J, with 25 bases in the middle. The germline V gene has CDR1 WSHSY and CDR2 SAAADI. The CDR3 is 15 residues long. CDR3 coding DNA: TGCGCCAGCAGCGATGCCGGGGGAGGACAAGGGGTGGCTTTCTTT. Amino acid sequence: CASSDAGGGQGVAFF.

This chain uses TRBV5-4 with TRBJ2-2, with TRBD1 as a possible D gene (5 bases). Per germline, CDR1 SGHNT and CDR2 YYREEE (reference sequence). This CDR3 has 15 residues. Trimming removed 4 bases from V and 7 bases from J, with 17 bases in between. The CDR3 sequence: CASSPDMISGGELFF. The CDR3 DNA reads TGTGCCAGCAGCCCGGACATGATCTCCGGCGGGGAGCTGTTTTTT.

This sequence joins TRBV30 and TRBJ1-5; possible D gene TRBD1, 5 bases. The CDR3 consists of 16 residues. V lost 1 base and J 0 bases, leaving 13 bases between the germline ends. Germline-derived CDR1 and CDR2 are GTSNPN and SVGIG (reference sequence). For the CDR3, the DNA is TGTGCCTGGAGTGCCAATCGGGGGTTTAGCAATCAGCCCCAGCATTTT. Translation: CAWSANRGFSNQPQHF.

The rearrangement uses TRBV6-5 and TRBJ2-7; TRBD1 might be the D (6 bases). V lost 2 bases, J lost 2 bases, and 16 bases lay in between. CDR1 MNHEY and CDR2 SVGAGI come from the germline V gene. The CDR3 spans 16 residues. The CDR3 reads CASSYNGGRLTYEQYF. The CDR3 nucleotides read TGTGCCAGCAGTTACAATGGGGGCCGACTAACCTACGAGCAGTACTTC.

The genes are TRBV5-6 and TRBJ2-1; no reliable D call. The CDR3 is 12 amino acids. Trimming stripped 3 bases from V and 6 bases from J, with 7 bases between. Germline lookup yields CDR1 SGHDT and CDR2 YYEEEE. CDR3 residues: CASSWAINEQFF. CDR3 nucleotides: TGTGCCAGCAGCTGGGCCATCAATGAGCAGTTCTTC.

V is TRBV7-2 and J is TRBJ1-2; D is unclear. The length of the CDR3 is 14 residues. Trimming removed 1 base at V and 0 bases at J, with 6 bases between. The germline V gene encodes CDR1 SGHTA and CDR2 FQGNSA. The CDR3 nucleotides are TGTGCCAGCAGCTTAGTGCAGGCTAACTATGGCTACACCTTC. This sequence encodes CASSLVQANYGYTF.

J is TRBJ1-5 and V is TRBV28; the D gene is possibly TRBD1 (6 bases). The germline gives CDR1 MDHEN, CDR2 SYDVKM. Trimming took 2 bases from V and 3 from J, leaving 17 bases between them. This CDR3 is 17 amino acids long. This CDR3 is CASSLIRGGAANQPQHF. DNA for the CDR3: TGTGCCAGCAGTTTAATTCGGGGGGGCGCCGCCAATCAGCCCCAGCATTTT.

The V gene is TRBV30, the J gene TRBJ2-7; 7 bases are a match to TRBD2. Per the germline V gene, CDR1 is GTSNPN and CDR2 is SVGIG (reference sequence). The ends lost 2 bases at V and 5 bases at J; junction bases unmatched: 6. The CDR3 extends over 13 amino acids. CDR3: CAWSRLARDEQYF. The CDR3 bases are TGTGCCTGGAGTCGACTAGCCAGGGACGAGCAGTACTTC.

V usage is TRBV5-4 and J usage is TRBJ1-1; D uncertain. This CDR3 is 15 amino acids long. Germline-derived CDR1 and CDR2 are SGHNT and YYREEE (reference sequence). With 10 bases removed from V and 1 base from J, the gap between germline ends came to 20 bases. The CDR3 nucleotides read TGTGCCTTTCGAGACGGGGTGATCGAGAACACTGAAGCTTTCTTT. The encoded protein is CAFRDGVIENTEAFF.

The chain carries TRBV7-8 and TRBJ2-7; TRBD1 aligns across 8 bases. The CDR3 contains 15 residues. The ends lost 3 bases at V and 2 bases at J; junction bases unmatched: 6. In germline, CDR1 is SGHVS, CDR2 FQNEAQ. CDR3 region: CASSFFYRGAYEQYF. CDR3 nucleotides: TGTGCCAGCAGCTTTTTCTACAGGGGGGCCTACGAGCAGTACTTC.

The V call is TRBV7-8, the J call TRBJ1-4; TRBD1 might be the D (6 bases). CDR1 and CDR2 (germline): SGHVS, FQNEAQ. This CDR3 has 14 residues. Trimming took off 5 bases at V and 5 bases at J, with 12 bases between the two ends. The DNA for the CDR3 is TGTGCCAGCAGCCGGACAGCGTCCAATGAAAAACTGTTTTTT. Translated, it gives CASSRTASNEKLFF. Together with reference TRBV7-8 and TRBJ1-4, the CDR3 gives the full variable domain: GAGVSQSPRYKVAKRGQDVALRCDPISGHVSLFWYQQALGQGPEFLTYFQNEAQLDKSGLPSDRFFAERPEGSVSTLKIQRTQQEDSAVYLCASSRTASNEKLFFGSGTQLSVL.

This rearrangement joins TRBV4-2 to TRBJ1-2; D uncertain. From germline, CDR1 is LGHNA and CDR2 YNFKEQ. V shed 0 bases and J shed 7 bases, with 18 bases lying between them. The CDR3 has 16 amino acids. CDR3 in DNA: TGTGCCAGCAGCCAAGAGGCGGACGGACTACGTGGTGGCTACACCTTC. Its protein is CASSQEADGLRGGYTF.

The chain recombines TRBV28 with TRBJ1-2, with 7 bases aligning to TRBD1. Trimming cost V 3 bases and J 5 bases; bases outside gene matches: 9. The CDR3 is 15 residues long. The V gene's germline CDR1 is MDHEN and CDR2 SYDVKM. CDR3 nucleotide sequence: TGTGCCAGCAGTTTTACCGGACAGGCGGGTTATGGCTACACCTTC. Encoded protein: CASSFTGQAGYGYTF.

This clone has just a few counts. The sample carries other DNA sequences with the same CDR3. CDR3 sequence reads: CASSLGQGATDTQYF. For the CDR3, the DNA is TGTGCCAGCAGTTTAGGACAGGGGGCCACAGATACGCAGTATTTT. This chain joins TRBV27 and TRBJ2-3; 11 bases match TRBD1. The V segment lost 2 bases and the J segment 2 bases; nucleotides outside the gene matches: 0. The CDR3 is 15 amino acids. Germline V gene lookup returns CDR1 MNHEY and CDR2 SMNVEV (reference sequence).

The chain joins TRBV7-9 to TRBJ1-5; TRBD1 might be the D (6 bases). The CDR3 has 15 amino acids. The germline V and J ends were trimmed by 5 bases and 3 bases, with 14 bases remaining between them. Germline CDR1 and CDR2: SEHNR and FQNEAQ (reference sequence). CDR3 loop: CASSPGALNNQPQHF. The CDR3 DNA sequence: TGTGCCAGCAGCCCAGGGGCCCTTAACAATCAGCCCCAGCATTTT.

Note on this clone: Its ends do not fully match the called genes, so a read error is possible. The chain recombines TRBV14 with TRBJ2-3; possibly TRBD2 for D (6 bases). This CDR3 has 13 amino acids. The germline gives CDR1 SGHDN, CDR2 FVKESK. CDR3 amino acids: CASSLGGETFLDF. DNA for the CDR3: TGTGCCAGCAGCCTCGGAGGGGAGACATTTTTGGATTTT.

The gene calls are TRBV7-9 and TRBJ2-2, with 8 bases matching TRBD1. Germline-derived CDR1 and CDR2 are SEHNR and FQNEAQ (reference sequence). This CDR3 has 16 residues. The V gene end was trimmed by 5 bases and the J gene end by 5 bases; junction bases not matched to a gene: 10. The CDR3 reads CASSDTGTGPTGELFF. DNA for the CDR3: TGTGCCAGCAGCGATACCGGGACAGGACCAACCGGGGAGCTGTTTTTT.

The chain combines TRBV29-1 with TRBJ2-7; 7 nucleotides line up with TRBD2. This CDR3 is 11 amino acids long. With V trimmed by 6 bases and J by 4 bases, 3 bases remained unmatched. CDR1 and CDR2 (germline): SQVTM, ANQGSEA. The DNA for the CDR3 is TGCAGCGTCCAGCGGGATTACGAGCAGTACTTC. Translation: CSVQRDYEQYF.

The chain uses TRBV27 and TRBJ1-2; no reliable D call. V lost 4 bases to trimming and J lost 2 bases, with 11 bases between them. CDR1 and CDR2 (germline): MNHEY, SMNVEV (reference sequence). There are 14 residues in the CDR3. The DNA for the CDR3 is TGTGCCAGCAGTTCCGAGGGCGGGAACTATGGCTACACCTTC. It is translated as CASSSEGGNYGYTF.

The chain has TRBV2 and TRBJ2-7; TRBD1 agrees at 10 bases. V was clipped by 4 bases and J by 6 bases; unmatched bases: 3. CDR1 and CDR2 from the germline V gene are SNHLY and FYNNEI. This CDR3 has 13 residues. CDR3 bases: TGTGCCAGCAGTGGACAGGGGGCGGGCGAGCAGTACTTC. This gives the protein CASSGQGAGEQYF.

This clone was picked up a small number of times. The chain links TRBV6-6 to TRBJ2-7; a possible D gene is TRBD1 (5 bases). This CDR3 comprises 14 residues. Per germline, CDR1 MNHNY and CDR2 SVGAGI (reference sequence). V dropped 6 bases and J dropped 3 bases, with 15 bases sitting between them. The CDR3: CASRPSGSHYEQYF. The CDR3 DNA sequence: TGTGCCAGCAGACCCTCAGGGTCCCACTACGAGCAGTACTTC.